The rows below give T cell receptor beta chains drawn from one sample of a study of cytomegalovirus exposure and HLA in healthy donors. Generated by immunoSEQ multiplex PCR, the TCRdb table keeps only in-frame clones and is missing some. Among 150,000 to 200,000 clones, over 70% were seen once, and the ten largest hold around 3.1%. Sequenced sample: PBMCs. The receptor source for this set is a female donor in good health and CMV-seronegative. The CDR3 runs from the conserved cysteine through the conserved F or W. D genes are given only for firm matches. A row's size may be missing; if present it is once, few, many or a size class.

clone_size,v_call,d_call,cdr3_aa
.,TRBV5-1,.,CASSGLPRSSYEQYF
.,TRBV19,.,CASSLEMSNYGYTF
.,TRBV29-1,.,CSVEFGVTEAFF
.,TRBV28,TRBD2,CASSLERLARHEQYF
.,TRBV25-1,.,CASSEKGVNGEQYF
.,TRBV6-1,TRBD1,CASSETGTGGNEQFF
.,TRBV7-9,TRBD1,CASSGPLTGGNYNEQFF
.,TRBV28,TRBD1,CASSLPQTGSSEAFF
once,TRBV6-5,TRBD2,CASSYSGTSYEQYF
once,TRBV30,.,CAWNQGGSGYTF
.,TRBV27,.,CASSLLRGTIEAFF
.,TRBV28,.,CASSLVGGGEEAFF
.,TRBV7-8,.,CASSPSDNFGYTF
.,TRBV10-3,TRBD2,CAISDRGGLADYEQYF
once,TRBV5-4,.,CASSPRPGSSSGNTIYF
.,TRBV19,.,CASSIVGGEAFF
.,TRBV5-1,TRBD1,CASSLGDRGFGYTF
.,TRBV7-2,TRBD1,CASSLGQGIWETQYF
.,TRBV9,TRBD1,CASSVVPGGASPLHF